The source of this T cell receptor beta chain is a study of T cells in Graves' hyperthyroidism and ophthalmopathy (dated by TCRdb to between 2018 and 2021). As for the study more broadly: Peripheral blood was sampled at the time of initial diagnosis, prior to any treatment. To identify TCR V-J signatures that set the groups apart, the researchers used a discovery cohort of 100 patients, made up of 40 to 45 with Graves' ophthalmopathy and about 59 with stable Graves' hyperthyroidism. The paper reports TCR Vbeta CDR3 sequencing of over 120 peripheral blood samples: around 45 ophthalmopathy, roughly 80 hyperthyroidism and approximately 17 progressor patients. In addition, the study compared T-cell repertoires in thyroid tissue and in blood from 6 or 7 Graves' hyperthyroidism patients. Once sampling was done, hyperthyroidism patients were given methimazole at a starting dose of 30 mg daily, whereas ophthalmopathy patients were given high-dose intravenous methylprednisolone. The approximately 100 discovery patients were divided at random into training and test sets in a 7:3 ratio. An independent validation cohort of about 19 hyperthyroidism patients and approximately 16 patients who later progressed to ophthalmopathy tested prospective prediction of ophthalmopathy. The paper's findings and limits, for the study overall: Sample size was not statistically predetermined, and blinding of investigators to group allocation was not performed. In validation, the model predicted progression to ophthalmopathy with about 71% sensitivity and 72% to 75% specificity, a median of roughly seven months before onset. Ophthalmopathy was separated from stable hyperthyroidism by a 13 V-J signature model, with roughly 88% sensitivity and about 81% specificity obtained in cross-validation and 80%/75% obtained in testing. Most expanded thyroid clonotypes (frequency above 0.001) were also found in blood, which suggests that blood repertoires may mirror thyroid immune responses.

Amplification of TCR beta CDR3 regions was carried out from RNA transcripts. The first round of RT-PCR for the TCR CDR3 was performed with the HTBI primer set and the Qiagen OneStep RT-PCR kit. A second multiplex PCR round built the libraries, followed by size selection and purification. Libraries were sequenced paired-end with 100 bp reads on an Illumina HiSeq2000. The published analysis was carried out like this. Raw data were processed with SOAPnuke, discarding reads with adapters, uncalled bases, mean Phred below 15, or no exact constant-primer or identifier match. COPE v1.2.5 was used to merge the high-quality paired reads, and each unique nucleotide sequence was defined as a clonotype. Clonotypes were aligned to IMGT TRBV, TRBD and TRBJ reference segments using MiTCR v1.1. The analysis included only V-J combinations with a frequency above 0.0001, which together covered 99% to 99.2% of the repertoires. The TCS score was defined as the ratio of F50 (clonal expansion) to E x V (chaos), calculated using BLOSUM62-based TCRdist between CDR3 peptides within each V-J. Welch's t-statistics and random forest reduced 514 V-J features to roughly 13, which were used in a naive Bayes classifier (R e1071). Clones were called with MiXCR by TCRdb after fastp trimmed the public reads at Q25, and only in-frame beta chains were retained. Rows are combined by CDR3 protein, so each entry shows the most common genes and DNA. The V and J calls shown here were made by TCRdb, not taken from the authors' results. The sample yields some 420,000 distinct CDR3 sequences; roughly 13% were counted once. Approximately 5.8% of the sample is taken by the ten largest.

This clonotype was found a few times. Its target antigen remains unknown. Per-nucleotide qualities are absent, and no much larger clonotype sits a single base away. The CDR3 covers 15 residues, taking in both the cysteine and the phenylalanine. Only the CDR3 DNA stays, 45 bases, in frame from base 1. Clipping removes 5 bases from V and 0 bases from J, with 7 as the unmatched junction base count. In the germline V gene, CDR1 corresponds to LGHNA and CDR2 to YNFKEQ. Graves' hyperthyroidism was defined as stable when no progression to ophthalmopathy occurred over 18 months of follow-up. Hyperthyroidism patients were aged 18 to 65 years and newly diagnosed, with disease duration of less than 2 months. Patients with uncontrolled infections, other autoimmune diseases, pregnancy or lactation were excluded. Diagnoses were established on the basis of clinical symptoms, serum thyroxine and TRAb, thyroid ultrasound, and orbital computed tomography. PBMCs were isolated from more than 9 ml of fresh peripheral blood by Ficoll-Paque density gradient centrifugation. Total RNA was extracted with Trizol reagent, and quality was checked on an Agilent 2100 Bioanalyzer.

The receptor chain draws on TRBV4-2 and TRBJ2-7; a stretch of 7 junction bases matches TRBD1. Sequenced sample: blood. This clonotype originated in a woman aged 18-29 years with Graves' hyperthyroidism. DNA sequence: TGTGCCAGCAGCGGCCAAGAGGGGGCCTCCTACGAGCAGTACTTC. This encodes CASSGQEGASYEQYF.